One sample yielded the 18 T cell receptor beta chains listed below, sequenced in a study of cytomegalovirus exposure and HLA in healthy donors. PCR used 60 Vbeta primers and 13 Jbeta primers. Assay: immunoSEQ multiplex PCR; the TCRdb copy retains only in-frame clones and omits some. The table records about 120,000 clones, less than 85% of them present only once. Sequences were obtained from PBMCs. These receptor sequences come from a female donor in good health and CMV-seronegative.

This clone has just one count. V is TRBV19 and J is TRBJ2-7; D might be TRBD1 (6 bases). The V gene lost 5 bases and the J gene lost 5 bases, with 13 bases spanning the gap. The CDR3 covers 13 residues. Germline CDR1 reads LNHDA; CDR2 reads SQIVND (reference sequence). The CDR3 coding sequence is TGTGCCAGTAGTGCCCAGGGGCAGCACGAGCAGTACTTC. Amino acid sequence: CASSAQGQHEQYF. Full variable domain (missing parts from reference TRBV19 and TRBJ2-7): DGGITQSPKYLFRKEGQNVTLSCEQNLNHDAMYWYRQDPGQGLRLIYYSQIVNDFQKGDIAEGYSVSREKKESFPLTVTSAQKNPTAFYLCASSAQGQHEQYFGPGTRLTVT.

V is TRBV10-2 and J is TRBJ1-2, with D perhaps matching TRBD1 (5 bases). This CDR3 is built from 16 residues. V gave up 8 bases and J gave up 8 bases, with 27 bases separating them. Germline loops: CDR1 WSHSY, CDR2 SAAADI. CDR3 bases: TGCGCCAGCCTAGACACCTTTCGACAGTCAGCTCGGGGCTACACCTTC. Its protein is CASLDTFRQSARGYTF.

The gene calls are TRBV7-7 and TRBJ2-1, with TRBD2 identical over 8 bases. Germline V lookup: CDR1 SSHAT, CDR2 FNYEAQ (reference sequence). The CDR3 is made up of 15 amino acids. The V gene end was trimmed by 5 bases and the J gene end by 4 bases; junction bases not matched to a gene: 7. CDR3 coding DNA: TGTGCCAGCAGCCCCGGACTAGCCGGATACAATGAGCAGTTCTTC. Translated, it gives CASSPGLAGYNEQFF.

This clone was seen just once. V gene TRBV5-4 combines with J gene TRBJ2-7; maybe TRBD2 (6 bases). V was pared by 0 bases and J by 11 bases, with 9 bases between. CDR1 and CDR2 from the germline V gene are SGHNT and YYREEE (reference sequence). CDR3 size: 11 residues. This CDR3 reads CASSLGAGKYF. CDR3 coding DNA: TGTGCCAGCAGCTTGGGGGCGGGAAAGTACTTC.

The chain couples TRBV5-1 to TRBJ2-2; 13 bases align to TRBD2. J gave up 4 bases and V 4 bases, and 4 bases lay outside the gene matches. The germline CDR1 and CDR2 sequences are SGHRS and YFSETQ. This CDR3 is built from 16 residues. The CDR3 region has the DNA TGCGCCAGCAGCCTGGGACTAGCGGGGTCCACCGGGGAGCTGTTTTTT. Protein: CASSLGLAGSTGELFF.

This rearrangement joins TRBV11-2 to TRBJ2-7; 7 nucleotides agree with TRBD2. The CDR3 totals 14 residues. The germline V gene has CDR1 SGHAT and CDR2 FQNNGV. V gave up 7 bases and J gave up 4 bases; unmatched junction bases: 10. CDR3 DNA: TGTGCCAGCACCCTCGGAGGCGGGAGTTACGAGCAGTACTTC. Translating it yields CASTLGGGSYEQYF.

The sample holds one count of this clone. The chain has TRBV7-6 and TRBJ2-5, with D possibly TRBD2 on 6 matching bases. Germline CDR1 is SGHVS and CDR2 is FNYEAQ. The CDR3 totals 14 residues. V was pared by 1 base and J by 7 bases, with 13 bases between. The CDR3 region is CASSLVGEEGTQYF. The CDR3 nucleotides read TGTGCCAGCAGCTTAGTGGGGGAGGAAGGGACCCAGTACTTC.

The V and J genes are TRBV5-5 and TRBJ1-5; 7 positions match TRBD1. The CDR3 has 14 residues. With V trimmed by 0 bases and J by 9 bases, 6 bases remained unmatched. Germline CDR1 is SGHKS and CDR2 is YYEKEE (reference sequence). In DNA, the CDR3 is TGTGCCAGCAGCTTGGGGACAGGCTCAGGGCCCCAGCATTTT. It translates to CASSLGTGSGPQHF.

V gene TRBV7-2 combines with J gene TRBJ2-1, with 8 bases lining up with TRBD2. Germline CDR1 reads SGHTA; CDR2 reads FQGNSA. This CDR3 has 13 amino acids. Trimming cost V 4 bases and J 9 bases; bases outside gene matches: 5. The CDR3 nucleotides are TGTGCCAGCAGCTCCACTAGCGGTTCTGAGCAGTTCTTC. Amino acid sequence: CASSSTSGSEQFF.

This clone was counted a few times. Here the CDR3 DNA reads TGCAGTGCCCCGACAGGGGCTCAGCAGTACTTC. Translating gives CSAPTGAQQYF. The chain recombines TRBV20-1 with TRBJ2-7, with 8 bases that match TRBD1. V was pared by 6 bases and J by 8 bases, with 6 bases of the junction left unmatched. The CDR3 is made up of 11 amino acids. Looked up from germline, CDR1 is DFQATT and CDR2 is SNEGSKA (reference sequence).

This clone came up a few times. The chain joins TRBV18 to TRBJ1-1; tentative D call: TRBD1 (5 bases). Germline V gene lookup returns CDR1 KGHSH and CDR2 LQKENI. This CDR3 spans 16 amino acids. The V gene lost 4 bases and the J gene lost 3 bases, with 18 bases spanning the gap. CDR3 sequence: CASSQLRIRDYTEAFF. The CDR3, as DNA: TGTGCCAGCTCACAACTGAGAATCAGGGACTACACTGAAGCTTTCTTT.

The sample holds one count of this clone. This chain uses TRBV23-1 with TRBJ2-1, with a possible D match to TRBD2 (6 bases). TRBV23-1 belongs to the ORF category, with a function that is uncertain. CDR3 length: 11 amino acids. V was trimmed by 2 bases and J by 10 bases, leaving 6 bases between them. CDR3 in amino acids: CASSQAGEQFF. Here the CDR3 DNA reads TGCGCCAGCAGTCAAGCGGGAGAGCAGTTCTTC.

This chain links TRBV7-9 with TRBJ1-1; 7 positions agree with TRBD1. The CDR3 has 14 residues. V dropped 5 bases and J dropped 1; count of bases not matched to a gene: 4. Germline V lookup: CDR1 SEHNR, CDR2 FQNEAQ (reference sequence). The DNA for the CDR3 is TGTGCCAGCAGCACGACAGGGTGGAACACTGAAGCTTTCTTT. Protein product: CASSTTGWNTEAFF.

The chain is built from TRBV29-1 and TRBJ1-3; 9 nucleotides agree with TRBD1. V was clipped by 3 bases and J by 4 bases; unmatched bases: 4. The CDR3 consists of 14 residues. Per germline, CDR1 SQVTM and CDR2 ANQGSEA. The CDR3 DNA reads TGCAGCGTTGAGAGGACAGGGGCAGGAAACACCATATATTTT. This translates into CSVERTGAGNTIYF.

The chain recombines TRBV6-1 with TRBJ1-2; possible D gene TRBD1, 6 bases. This CDR3 has 12 residues. V lost 2 bases, J lost 5 bases, and 6 bases lay in between. Germline CDR1 MNHNS, CDR2 SASEGT. DNA for the CDR3: TGTGCCAGCAGTGAAAGGGGGTATGGCTACACCTTC. It yields the protein CASSERGYGYTF.

J is TRBJ1-2 and V is TRBV6-5; tentatively, D is TRBD1 (6 bases). The CDR3 covers 16 residues. Germline assignment: CDR1 MNHEY and CDR2 SVGAGI. Trimming pared 0 bases from V and 3 bases from J, leaving 14 bases between. The CDR3 sequence is CASSYSRGGTDYGYTF. In DNA form, the CDR3 reads TGTGCCAGCAGTTACTCGAGGGGGGGGACTGACTATGGCTACACCTTC.

The V gene is TRBV11-3, the J gene TRBJ2-1, with D tentatively TRBD2 (6 bases). The CDR3 covers 13 residues. V was clipped by 2 bases and J by 9 bases, with 11 bases between them. The germline gives CDR1 SGHNT, CDR2 YENEEA. Written as DNA, the CDR3 is TGTGCCAGCAGCTTACTTGGGGAGGCTGAGCAGTTCTTC. Amino acids: CASSLLGEAEQFF.

This chain uses TRBV5-6 with TRBJ1-5; 10 nucleotides align to TRBD1. This CDR3 is built from 16 residues. The V segment lost 5 bases and the J segment 8 bases; nucleotides outside the gene matches: 13. The germline V gene has CDR1 SGHDT and CDR2 YYEEEE. The CDR3 region is CASSRLRDRGVEPQHF. In DNA form, the CDR3 reads TGTGCCAGCAGTCGCCTCCGGGACAGGGGAGTGGAGCCCCAGCATTTT.